The source of this T cell receptor beta chain is a study of blood T cells in healthy people across ages. Study-level points and caveats: A conclusive naive versus antigen-experienced comparison was prevented by the unsorted PBMCs.

This clonotype was counted only a few times. No antigen is known for it. This CDR3 contains 16 residues. Trimming stripped 1 base from V and 5 bases from J, with 18 bases between. CDR1 and CDR2 from the germline V gene are SGHDN and FVKESK. Using a J-beta primer mix together with a sample-barcoded 5' primer, a second PCR was run for about 6 to 11 cycles. TCRdb used MiXCR to reprocess the 5' RACE reads, holding one entry per CDR3 protein. Of around 1,900,000 distinct CDR3 sequences in the sample, 39% were seen once. The receptor was derived from a human donor in good health. Sequenced sample: blood. V usage is TRBV14 and J usage is TRBJ2-7, with D perhaps TRBD1 or TRBD2 (6 bases each). The CDR3 sequence is CASSQVGGNTGNEQYF. CDR3 DNA sequence: TGTGCCAGCAGCCAAGTTGGGGGGAATACAGGGAACGAGCAGTACTTC. The full variable domain, rest sourced from reference TRBV14 and TRBJ2-7, is EAGVTQFPSHSVIEKGQTVTLRCDPISGHDNLYWYRRVMGKEIKFLLHFVKESKQDESGMPNNRFLAERTGGTYSTLKVQPAELEDSGVYFCASSQVGGNTGNEQYFGPGTRLTVT.